Each of the 16 T cell receptor beta chains below was sequenced from the same sample in a study of blood T cells in healthy people across ages. A sample-barcoded 5' primer and a J-beta primer mix were used in a second PCR of roughly 7 to 12 cycles. TCRdb reprocessed the 5' RACE reads with MiXCR, giving one entry per CDR3 protein. This table has roughly 2 million distinct CDR3 sequences, less than 50% appearing once. The material sequenced was blood. The receptors shown here come from a woman aged 40-49 years in good health.

The table lists this clonotype with a few counts. V and J are TRBV29-1 and TRBJ1-1, with D unresolved. Between the trimmed V and J ends, which lost 6 bases and 2 bases, there was a span of 13 bases. Per the germline V gene, CDR1 is SQVTM and CDR2 is ANQGSEA. There are 13 residues in the CDR3. The CDR3 spells CSVSDGGNTEAFF. In nucleotides, the CDR3 is TGCAGCGTCTCGGACGGTGGTAACACTGAAGCTTTCTTT.

The chain has TRBV20-1 and TRBJ1-2; 7 bases fit TRBD1. This CDR3 comprises 14 residues. Germline V gene sequence: CDR1 DFQATT, CDR2 SNEGSKA (reference sequence). Trimming took 5 bases from V and 8 from J; bases not matched to a gene: 14. The CDR3 coding sequence is TGCAGTGCTGACGTAGAGGGGGCCGTAGGGGGCTACACCTTC. Encoded protein: CSADVEGAVGGYTF.

The chain uses TRBV4-2 and TRBJ2-7; 10 positions match TRBD1. Per germline, CDR1 LGHNA and CDR2 YNFKEQ. The V segment lost 1 base and the J segment 6 bases; nucleotides outside the gene matches: 9. The CDR3 totals 16 residues. DNA of the CDR3: TGTGCCAGCAGCCAAGCGTCCCGGGACAGGGGCGGCGAGCAGTACTTC. Translated, it gives CASSQASRDRGGEQYF.

The V and J genes are TRBV12-5 and TRBJ2-3; perhaps TRBD2 as D (7 bases). Germline assignment: CDR1 LGHNT and CDR2 FRNRAP. The CDR3 sequence is 13 residues long. Deletions cut 6 bases from V and 9 bases from J, with 16 bases between. The CDR3 sequence: CASGLSGRGTQYF. CDR3 in DNA: TGTGCTAGTGGCTTGTCAGGGAGGGGGACGCAGTATTTT. Looking up the rest from reference TRBV12-5 and TRBJ2-3 gives the full variable domain: DARVTQTPRHKVTEMGQEVTMRCQPILGHNTVFWYRQTMMQGLELLAYFRNRAPLDDSGMPKDRFSAEMPDATLATLKIQPSEPRDSAVYFCASGLSGRGTQYFGPGTRLTVL.

J is TRBJ2-1 and V is TRBV28, with a weak D call TRBD1 (8 bases). V gave up 6 bases and J gave up 8 bases, with 20 bases separating them. The CDR3 is made up of 15 amino acids. CDR1 is MDHEN, CDR2 SYDVKM, per germline. The chain's CDR3 is CASRELTGEGDEQFF. The CDR3 DNA sequence: TGTGCCAGCAGAGAGCTGACAGGGGAGGGCGATGAGCAGTTCTTC.

V and J are TRBV20-1 and TRBJ2-1; D not certain. The CDR3 covers 14 residues. Germline V gene data show CDR1 as DFQATT and CDR2 as SNEGSKA (reference sequence). Trimming removed 3 bases from V and 4 bases from J, with 13 bases in between. The CDR3 DNA follows: TGCAGTGCTAGTTCTCCGAACCTATACAATGAGCAGTTCTTC. Protein sequence: CSASSPNLYNEQFF.

Here the CDR3 reads CASSYTGTNYGYTF. The CDR3 DNA is TGCGCCAGCAGTTATACCGGGACTAACTATGGCTACACCTTC. The chain links TRBV5-1 to TRBJ1-2; no reliable D call. Germline V gene lookup returns CDR1 SGHRS and CDR2 YFSETQ. The ends were cut back, 5 bases at V and 0 bases at J, with 11 bases in the middle. The CDR3 covers 14 residues.

The chain has TRBV10-3 and TRBJ1-4, with D uncertain. Trimming left V 3 bases short and J 0 bases short, with 11 bases between. CDR1 and CDR2 (germline): ENHRY, SYGVKD. This CDR3 has 16 amino acids. CDR3: CAISDPFIATNEKLFF. The DNA of the CDR3 is TGTGCCATCAGTGATCCCTTCATTGCAACTAATGAAAAACTGTTTTTT.

This chain joins TRBV24-1 and TRBJ2-5; 7 positions agree with TRBD2. The CDR3 totals 13 residues. The germline CDR1 and CDR2 sequences are KGHDR and SFDVKD. CDR3 coding DNA: TGTGCGACTGGAGCGGGGTCCGGGGAGACCCAGTACTTC. Translation gives CATGAGSGETQYF.

This clonotype was recorded a few times. The chain has TRBV20-1 and TRBJ2-5; 9 positions match TRBD1. The CDR3 length is 15 residues. V dropped 6 bases and J dropped 2; count of bases not matched to a gene: 10. Germline CDR1 DFQATT, CDR2 SNEGSKA (reference sequence). The CDR3 region has the DNA TGCAGTGCCAATCCCGGGACAGGGCTGCAAGAGACCCAGTACTTC. Protein product: CSANPGTGLQETQYF.

Comments on this clonotype: This clone may be a read error of a much larger clone one base away. The J gene is TRBJ2-3, the V gene TRBV4-3, with TRBD2 identical over 13 bases. This CDR3 comprises 16 residues. Germline assignment: CDR1 LGHNA and CDR2 YSLEER. The CDR3 protein is CTSSQTSGGATDTQYF. CDR3 nucleotide sequence: TGCACCAGCAGCCAAACTAGCGGGGGGGCCACAGATACGCAGTATTTT.

The DNA of the CDR3 is TGTGCCAGCAGCCGAGACCTCAGAGATTCACCCCTCCACTTT. The encoded protein is CASSRDLRDSPLHF. The rearrangement uses TRBV4-2 and TRBJ1-6; no reliable D call. The CDR3 has 14 amino acids. Trimming removed 4 bases from V and 8 bases from J, with 12 bases in between. The germline CDR1 and CDR2 sequences are LGHNA and YNFKEQ.

A few counts support this clonotype. V usage is TRBV7-9 and J usage is TRBJ2-1; 11 bases line up with TRBD2. Germline lookup yields CDR1 SEHNR and CDR2 FQNEAQ (reference sequence). The CDR3 runs 17 residues. J lost 2 bases, V lost 5 bases, and 8 bases had no gene match. CDR3 region: CASSPASGGLPYNEQFF. CDR3 nucleotides: TGTGCCAGCAGCCCTGCTAGCGGGGGGTTACCCTACAATGAGCAGTTCTTC. Variable domain in full (rest from reference TRBV7-9 and TRBJ2-1): DTGVSQNPRHKITKRGQNVTFRCDPISEHNRLYWYRQTLGQGPEFLTYFQNEAQLEKSRLLSDRFSAERPKGSFSTLEIQRTEQGDSAMYLCASSPASGGLPYNEQFFGPGTRLTVL.

The rearrangement links TRBV6-1 to TRBJ2-1, with a possible D match to TRBD2 (7 bases). Deletions cut 6 bases from V and 8 bases from J, with 26 bases between. CDR3 length: 17 amino acids. Germline loops: CDR1 MNHNS, CDR2 SASEGT. CDR3 nucleotide sequence: TGTGCCAGCAGCAAGGACAGACGGGGGGCTAGATGGGATGAGCAGTTCTTC. This gives the protein CASSKDRRGARWDEQFF.

The rearrangement uses TRBV29-1 and TRBJ1-1; D is unresolved. V was shortened by 5 bases and J by 2 bases, with 9 bases between the two germline ends. Per the germline V gene, CDR1 is SQVTM and CDR2 is ANQGSEA. This CDR3 spans 12 amino acids. CDR3 in amino acids: CSVRQSNTEAFF. The CDR3 coding sequence is TGCAGCGTTCGCCAGTCCAACACTGAAGCTTTCTTT.

The chain uses TRBV7-2 and TRBJ2-7; no clear D. From germline, CDR1 is SGHTA and CDR2 FQGNSA. V dropped 4 bases and J dropped 3 bases, with 16 bases sitting between them. This CDR3 is 15 amino acids long. The CDR3 DNA follows: TGTGCCAGCAGCTGGACCCACCACATAAACTACGAGCAGTACTTC. Amino acids: CASSWTHHINYEQYF.